This TCR beta chain was captured by sequencing in a study of breast tumors, draining lymph nodes, adjacent tissues. Overall study results and limits: Luminal-like breast cancer showed significantly higher tumor–nontumor repertoire similarity than basal-like. Findings are consistent with lymph node origin and intratumoral expansion of most tumor T cells. Tumor T cell lymph node origin was a supported hypothesis, not proven. Tumor TCR diversity was below lymph nodes but above nontumor tissue.

Concerning this clonotype itself: The antigen is not known.

Breast cancer patients provided tissue from their axillary draining lymph nodes. TCRdb reanalysed the multiplex PCR reads using MiXCR and keeps one entry per CDR3 protein. The sample includes around 230,000 distinct CDR3 sequences, nearly 35% of them seen just once. The V gene end was trimmed by 2 bases and the J gene end by 4 bases; junction bases not matched to a gene: 4. CDR1 and CDR2 (germline): MNHEY, SVGAGI. The CDR3 has 15 residues. The receptor was derived from a female donor with breast cancer. Some clones in this sample may be carry-over from other donors' samples. The chain combines TRBV6-5 with TRBJ2-2, with 7 bases that match TRBD1. The specimen was axillary lymph node tissue. CDR3 in amino acids: CASSYNRGGTGELFF. Written as DNA, the CDR3 is TGTGCCAGCAGTTACAACAGGGGTGGCACCGGGGAGCTGTTTTTT.